Sequencing of this T cell receptor beta chain was carried out in a study of blood T cell repertoires in COVID-19. Study-level background: Samples came from the United States, Italy and Spain, spanning acute and convalescent COVID-19. T cells, B-cell-depleted T cells, or PBMCs provided the cDNA or gDNA that served as material.

The germline V and J ends were trimmed by 1 base and 7 bases, with 11 bases remaining between them. The germline CDR1 and CDR2 sequences are MDHEN and SYDVKM. The CDR3 has 14 residues. How the authors handled the data: Amplification of reference gene primers provided the estimated nucleated cell counts. This table comes from immunoSEQ multiplex PCR, and its TCRdb copy is limited to in-frame clones, with some not included. The DNA was the basis for D and trimming; V, J and clone size are from that table. The repertoire holds around 200,000 clones, with roughly 80% as singletons. The clonotype comes from a woman in her 70s with acute or convalescent COVID-19. The chain uses TRBV28 and TRBJ1-5; D may be TRBD1 (5 bases). Input material: peripheral blood. CDR3 region: CASSLSRGWQPQHF. CDR3 sequence (DNA): TGTGCCAGCAGTTTATCACGGGGGTGGCAGCCCCAGCATTTT.